These 29 T cell receptor beta chains came from one sample sequenced in a study of T cells after yellow fever vaccination (dated by TCRdb to between 2018 and 2021). According to the study, the label for this sample's treatment or condition signals: live attenuated yellow fever vaccine strain. The method was 5' RACE. The sequencer listed for this sample is Illumina HiSeq 2500. TCRdb reanalyzed the raw reads on its own, using fastp at Q25 for trimming and MiXCR for clone calling, and kept in-frame beta chains. A single entry per CDR3 protein holds the most common genes and DNA from its merged rows. Within this sample are around 590,000 distinct CDR3 sequences, with 12% of them counted one time only. Jointly, the top ten make up 15% of the sample. This specimen consisted of PBMCs, obtained on the day of the yellow fever booster vaccination. Source of these receptors: a young man who received the YFV17D yellow fever vaccine.

Only a few counts were recorded for this clonotype. The chain carries TRBV9 and TRBJ2-3; TRBD2 aligns across 9 bases. The CDR3 runs 16 residues. The V gene end was trimmed by 3 bases and the J gene end by 5 bases; junction bases not matched to a gene: 10. Germline CDR1 is SGDLS and CDR2 is YYNGEE. The CDR3 region has the DNA TGTGCCAGCAGCGCGTACTTAGCGGGAGCGGGAGATACGCAGTATTTT. The encoded protein is CASSAYLAGAGDTQYF.

This chain joins TRBV11-2 and TRBJ2-7; D may match TRBD1 or TRBD2 (5 bases each). With 0 bases removed from V and 4 bases from J, the gap between germline ends came to 13 bases. CDR1 and CDR2 from the germline V gene are SGHAT and FQNNGV. The length of the CDR3 is 15 residues. CDR3 region: CASSLDQGPVYEQYF. The CDR3 region has the DNA TGTGCCAGCAGCTTAGATCAGGGACCGGTATACGAGCAGTACTTC.

The chain joins TRBV7-9 to TRBJ1-1; perhaps TRBD1 as D (5 bases). Germline CDR1 SEHNR, CDR2 FQNEAQ (reference sequence). CDR3 size: 16 residues. V shed 5 bases and J shed 4 bases, with 20 bases lying between them. The CDR3 bases are TGTGCCAGCAGCACCGGGACCAACCCCGGGAGCACTGAAGCTTTCTTT. Encoded protein: CASSTGTNPGSTEAFF.

This clonotype was seen only a few times. The chain is built from TRBV12-3 or TRBV12-4 and TRBJ1-1; D is uncertain. This CDR3 has 14 amino acids. Trimming took off 1 base at V and 4 bases at J, with 10 bases between the two ends. CDR3 DNA sequence: TGTGCCAGCAGTTTAGGTCAGGCGGGCACTGAAGCTTTCTTT. Amino acid sequence: CASSLGQAGTEAFF.

This clonotype was seen ten or more times. The chain employs TRBV10-3 and TRBJ2-3; D call uncertain. Germline assignment: CDR1 ENHRY and CDR2 SYGVKD. Trimming removed 3 bases at V and 4 bases at J, with 5 bases between. This CDR3 comprises 12 residues. Written as DNA, the CDR3 is TGTGCCATCAGTGACCAAGCAGATACGCAGTATTTT. Its translation: CAISDQADTQYF.

The chain carries TRBV11-2 and TRBJ2-4, with D uncertain. Germline assignment: CDR1 SGHAT and CDR2 FQNNGV. The CDR3 runs to 16 residues. Trimming removed 0 bases at V and 1 base at J, with 10 bases between. In DNA, the CDR3 is TGTGCCAGCAGCTTAGAAATGGGTATGGCCAAAAACATTCAGTACTTC. Its translation is CASSLEMGMAKNIQYF.

This clonotype was seen repeatedly, ten times or more. This chain uses TRBV27 with TRBJ1-6; 8 nucleotides agree with TRBD1. The length of the CDR3 is 14 residues. V shed 5 bases, J shed 6 bases, and the junction held 3 bases outside the gene matches. Germline CDR1 reads MNHEY; CDR2 reads SMNVEV (reference sequence). DNA for the CDR3: TGTGCCAGCAGTCAGGGGGCGGGTAATTCACCCCTCCACTTT. It codes for CASSQGAGNSPLHF.

This clonotype was seen only a few times. This chain joins TRBV15 and TRBJ2-5; tentative D call: TRBD1 (5 bases). CDR3 length: 15 residues. Between the trimmed V and J ends, which lost 4 bases and 4 bases, there was a span of 16 bases. Germline assignment: CDR1 LNHNV and CDR2 YYDKDF (reference sequence). The CDR3 reads CATSNTQGIGETQYF. The CDR3 DNA sequence: TGTGCCACCAGCAACACCCAGGGTATCGGAGAGACCCAGTACTTC.

This clonotype was counted ten times or more. This chain uses TRBV7-2 with TRBJ2-3, with D tentatively TRBD2 (6 bases). This CDR3 comprises 14 residues. Germline assignment: CDR1 SGHTA and CDR2 FQGNSA. The ends were cut back, 6 bases at V and 2 bases at J, with 12 bases in the middle. The CDR3 is CASSEGLSTDTQYF. The CDR3 DNA reads TGTGCCAGCAGTGAGGGACTTTCCACAGATACGCAGTATTTT.

This clonotype came up a few times. V is TRBV7-3 and J is TRBJ2-1; TRBD2 matches at 7 bases. CDR3 length: 15 residues. CDR1 and CDR2 from the germline V gene are SGHTA and FQGTGA. V gave up 4 bases and J gave up 8 bases; unmatched junction bases: 11. In nucleotides, the CDR3 is TGTGCCAGCAGCTCCCGTGGCGGGAGCTCCTATGAGCAGTTCTTC. Translating it yields CASSSRGGSSYEQFF.

The V call is TRBV18, the J call TRBJ1-5; unclear D gene. Trimming removed 4 bases from V and 7 bases from J, with 11 bases in between. Germline-derived CDR1 and CDR2 are KGHSH and LQKENI. The CDR3 is 13 residues long. The CDR3 loop is CASSQTKGQPQHF. Written as DNA, the CDR3 is TGTGCCAGCTCACAAACGAAGGGACAGCCCCAGCATTTT. Variable domain in full (rest from reference TRBV18 and TRBJ1-5): NAGVMQNPRHLVRRRGQEARLRCSPMKGHSHVYWYRQLPEEGLKFMVYLQKENIIDESGMPKERFSAEFPKEGPSILRIQQVVRGDSAAYFCASSQTKGQPQHFGDGTRLSIL.

This clonotype was counted ten times or more. The J gene is TRBJ2-4, the V gene TRBV29-1; D tentatively reads TRBD1 or TRBD2 (6 bases each). The CDR3 length is 13 residues. V lost 7 bases to trimming and J lost 1 base, with 11 bases between them. Germline V lookup: CDR1 SQVTM, CDR2 ANQGSEA. The CDR3 region has the DNA TGCAGCGCCCGGGGGCCCGCCAAAAACATTCAGTACTTC. This encodes CSARGPAKNIQYF. Using reference TRBV29-1 and TRBJ2-4 for the parts outside the CDR3, the full variable domain is SAVISQKPSRDICQRGTSLTIQCQVDSQVTMMFWYRQQPGQSLTLIATANQGSEATYESGFVIDKFPISRPNLTFSTLTVSNMSPEDSSIYLCSARGPAKNIQYFGAGTRLSVL.

The rearrangement links TRBV6-2 or TRBV6-3 to TRBJ1-1; the D is unclear. Between the trimmed V and J ends, which lost 4 bases and 10 bases, there was a span of 13 bases. Germline lookup yields CDR1 MNHEY and CDR2 SVGEGT. There are 12 residues in the CDR3. This CDR3 reads CASSSDVGRAFF. The DNA for the CDR3 is TGTGCCAGCAGTTCGGACGTTGGGAGAGCTTTCTTT.

There are a few counts of this clonotype. The genes are TRBV24-1 and TRBJ2-7, with D perhaps being TRBD1 or TRBD2 (5 bases each). V was trimmed by 4 bases and J by 4 bases, leaving 16 bases between them. The CDR3 totals 15 residues. From germline, CDR1 is KGHDR and CDR2 SFDVKD. CDR3 sequence: CATSESGARTYEQYF. The CDR3 region has the DNA TGTGCCACCAGTGAGTCCGGGGCTCGGACATACGAGCAGTACTTC.

The chain employs TRBV10-3 and TRBJ2-6; 8 nucleotides match TRBD2. Germline values: CDR1 ENHRY, CDR2 SYGVKD. This CDR3 is 15 amino acids long. V trimming: 7 bases; J trimming: 1 base; junction bases outside the gene matches: 3. The CDR3 coding sequence is TGTGCCATCACGGGAGGGGTGTCTGGGGCCAACGTCCTGACTTTC. It specifies CAITGGVSGANVLTF.

This clonotype was seen only a few times. V and J are TRBV2 and TRBJ2-1; the match to TRBD2 covers 8 bases. In germline, CDR1 is SNHLY, CDR2 FYNNEI. V dropped 4 bases and J dropped 7; count of bases not matched to a gene: 6. The CDR3 is 14 amino acids. The CDR3 sequence: CASSVREGGNEQFF. The CDR3 DNA is TGTGCCAGCAGTGTACGGGAGGGAGGGAATGAGCAGTTCTTC.

This rearrangement joins TRBV4-3 to TRBJ1-1, with 7 bases lining up with TRBD1. The CDR3 contains 14 residues. The germline gives CDR1 LGHNA, CDR2 YSLEER. V lost 2 bases, J lost 1 base, and 1 base stayed unmatched. The CDR3 DNA reads as TGCGCCAGCAGCCAATGGGACAGGAACACTGAAGCTTTCTTT. Translating it yields CASSQWDRNTEAFF.

This clonotype was observed a few times. The genes are TRBV9 and TRBJ1-2, with TRBD1 as a possible D gene (6 bases). Germline V CDR1 and CDR2: SGDLS, YYNGEE. V lost 4 bases to trimming and J lost 4 bases, with 20 bases between them. The CDR3 totals 16 residues. In DNA, the CDR3 is TGTGCCAGCAGCCCACTCGGGGGGGCAGGCCTCTATGGCTACACCTTC. Translated, it gives CASSPLGGAGLYGYTF. The full variable domain, completed using reference TRBV9 and TRBJ1-2, is DSGVTQTPKHLITATGQRVTLRCSPRSGDLSVYWYQQSLDQGLQFLIQYYNGEERAKGNILERFSAQQFPDLHSELNLSSLELGDSALYFCASSPLGGAGLYGYTFGSGTRLTVV.

The gene calls are TRBV5-4 and TRBJ2-5; 7 nucleotides agree with TRBD1. V trimming: 4 bases; J trimming: 4 bases; junction bases outside the gene matches: 7. This CDR3 has 14 residues. The germline gives CDR1 SGHNT, CDR2 YYREEE (reference sequence). CDR3 loop: CASSATGERETQYF. CDR3 DNA: TGTGCCAGCAGCGCTACAGGGGAGAGAGAGACCCAGTACTTC.

V is TRBV18 and J is TRBJ2-1; 11 positions match TRBD2. Matching the DNA end better, TRBJ2-7 makes the J call doubtful. This CDR3 contains 16 residues. Germline V CDR1 and CDR2: KGHSH, LQKENI. The CDR3 region is CASSPAGTSGYNEQYF. CDR3 bases: TGTGCCAGCTCACCCGCCGGGACTAGCGGTTACAATGAGCAGTACTTC.

The chain joins TRBV29-1 to TRBJ2-1, with D possibly TRBD2 on 5 matching bases. The CDR3 contains 13 residues. Trimming removed 7 bases at V and 2 bases at J, with 12 bases between. Germline lookup yields CDR1 SQVTM and CDR2 ANQGSEA. The CDR3 DNA reads as TGCAGCGCCACTAGTTTTGCCTACAATGAGCAGTTCTTC. It is translated as CSATSFAYNEQFF.

This clonotype was recorded many times. The J gene is TRBJ2-3, the V gene TRBV20-1; D is possibly TRBD2 (5 bases). This CDR3 contains 13 residues. Germline assignment: CDR1 DFQATT and CDR2 SNEGSKA (reference sequence). The germline V and J ends were trimmed by 4 bases and 3 bases, with 11 bases remaining between them. This CDR3 reads CSATITGTDTQYF. In DNA, the CDR3 is TGCAGTGCTACAATTACGGGAACAGATACGCAGTATTTT.

The V and J genes are TRBV3-1 and TRBJ2-3; D is uncertain. The CDR3 is 13 residues long. The germline V gene encodes CDR1 LGHDT and CDR2 YNNKEL (reference sequence). Trimming stripped 1 base from V and 6 bases from J, with 8 bases between. CDR3 region: CASSQGLFDTQYF. The CDR3, as DNA: TGTGCCAGCAGCCAAGGCCTTTTTGATACGCAGTATTTT.

This clonotype was detected a few times. The chain carries TRBV6-2 or TRBV6-3 and TRBJ2-3; 11 nucleotides match TRBD2. The CDR3 length is 16 residues. Germline V lookup: CDR1 MNHEY, CDR2 SVGEGT. The V segment lost 4 bases and the J segment 2 bases; nucleotides outside the gene matches: 5. Written as DNA, the CDR3 is TGTGCCAGCAGTTGGGGGACTAGCGGTTCCACAGATACGCAGTATTTT. Its translation is CASSWGTSGSTDTQYF.

The rearrangement uses TRBV7-6 and TRBJ2-1, with 8 bases lining up with TRBD2. V shed 6 bases and J 3 bases; nucleotides not matched to a gene: 7. This CDR3 has 15 amino acids. CDR1 is SGHVS, CDR2 FNYEAQ, per germline. In nucleotides, the CDR3 is TGTGCCAGCAGGCTACGGGAGGGCCGCTACAATGAGCAGTTCTTC. It encodes CASRLREGRYNEQFF.

This clonotype was seen a single time. CDR3 amino acids: CASSDKFRGLNSPLHF. The CDR3 region has the DNA TGTGCCAGCAGTGATAAATTCAGGGGGCTTAATTCACCCCTCCACTTT. This chain uses TRBV2 with TRBJ1-6, with 8 bases lining up with TRBD1. Germline V gene data show CDR1 as SNHLY and CDR2 as FYNNEI. The CDR3 consists of 16 residues. V gave up 3 bases and J gave up 6 bases; unmatched junction bases: 7.

The CDR3 sequence: CASGSRGTDHDEQYF. In DNA form, the CDR3 reads TGTGCCAGCGGGAGTCGGGGGACGGACCACGACGAGCAGTACTTC. The gene calls are TRBV9 and TRBJ2-7; tentative D call: TRBD2 (6 bases). CDR3 length: 15 residues. Per the germline V gene, CDR1 is SGDLS and CDR2 is YYNGEE. V was pared by 7 bases and J by 5 bases, with 22 bases between.

This clonotype was counted a few times. The chain couples TRBV12-3 or TRBV12-4 to TRBJ2-7, with D possibly matching TRBD2 (6 bases). Trimming took 7 bases from V and 6 from J, leaving 16 bases between them. This CDR3 has 13 amino acids. Written as DNA, the CDR3 is TGTGCCAGCAAGATGGAGGGAGGTTCCGAGCAGTACTTC. Protein: CASKMEGGSEQYF.

This sequence joins TRBV3-1 and TRBJ2-1, with D possibly TRBD1 on 5 matching bases. Germline-derived CDR1 and CDR2 are LGHDT and YNNKEL (reference sequence). Between the trimmed V and J ends, which lost 4 bases and 12 bases, there was a span of 19 bases. CDR3 length: 14 amino acids. The CDR3 is CASSPAGPTFGQFF. In nucleotides, the CDR3 is TGTGCCAGCAGCCCGGCAGGGCCCACTTTTGGGCAGTTCTTC.